These T cell receptor beta chains were read from a single sample in a study of radiation and T cells in renal cell carcinoma. Profiling relied on immunoSEQ multiplex PCR, and the TCRdb table lists in-frame clones only, not all of them. Counted here are 30,000 to 40,000 clones, around 85% occurring once; the ten biggest clones make up about 33%. This specimen was blood, taken from a patient whose treatment included radiotherapy and nephrectomy. The origin of the receptors is a man between 60 and 70 years old with renal cell carcinoma. Each CDR3 is given with its conserved first and last residue. Fields, in order: J gene, V gene, CDR3 protein.

>TRBJ2-7|TRBV18
CASSPPSGQGIHEQYF
>TRBJ2-7|TRBV29-1
CSPGLADEQYF
>TRBJ2-7|TRBV6-5
CASSFQRFYEQYF
>TRBJ2-7|TRBV6-5
CAGGYSSNYEQYF
>TRBJ1-1|TRBV29-1
CSVVGREGTEAFF
>TRBJ2-1|TRBV2
CASRTGTNYNEQFF
>TRBJ2-5|TRBV30
CAWTQGRYQETQYF
>TRBJ2-1|TRBV5-1
CASSLVTRDGNEQFF
>TRBJ2-5|TRBV20-1
CSAREQVAEYF
>TRBJ2-1|TRBV5-1
CASRNVGTAINEQFF
>TRBJ2-5|TRBV7-2
CASSRVSGTGAETQYF
>TRBJ2-3|TRBV19
CASSPRLRDTQYF
>.|TRBV5-6
CASSLGTGYYEQYF
>TRBJ1-2|TRBV13
CASSPNPGDRVGYTF
>TRBJ2-2|TRBV9
CASSVVLSGRAGELFF
>TRBJ2-5|TRBV6-1
CASFKGATGETQYF
>TRBJ2-6|TRBV7-3
CASSDSGGANVLTF
>TRBJ2-1|TRBV4-1
CASSQSDREVRNEQFF
>TRBJ1-5|TRBV5-5
CASSSQYLGKSNQPQHF
>TRBJ2-3|TRBV7-8
CASSPTSGSADTQYF